The entry below describes one T cell receptor beta chain. These data come from a study of chemoradiotherapy in HPV16-positive cancers. Libraries were prepared by immunoSEQ multiplex PCR; TCRdb keeps only in-frame clonotypes and omits some of them. The sample gives under 10,000 clones, approximately 91% of which show up once; 3.5% is in the top ten. The CDR3 contains 14 residues. Trimming stripped 4 bases from V and 4 bases from J, with 12 bases between. Germline CDR1 is SGHDT and CDR2 is YYEEEE. The chain carries TRBV5-6 and TRBJ1-5; D not certain. The starting material was blood, obtained from a patient who underwent chemoradiotherapy. The clonotype was recovered from a human donor with HPV-associated anogenital cancer. CDR3: CASSPGGRNQPQHF. CDR3 sequence (DNA): TGTGCCAGCAGCCCTGGAGGGAGGAATCAGCCCCAGCATTTT.